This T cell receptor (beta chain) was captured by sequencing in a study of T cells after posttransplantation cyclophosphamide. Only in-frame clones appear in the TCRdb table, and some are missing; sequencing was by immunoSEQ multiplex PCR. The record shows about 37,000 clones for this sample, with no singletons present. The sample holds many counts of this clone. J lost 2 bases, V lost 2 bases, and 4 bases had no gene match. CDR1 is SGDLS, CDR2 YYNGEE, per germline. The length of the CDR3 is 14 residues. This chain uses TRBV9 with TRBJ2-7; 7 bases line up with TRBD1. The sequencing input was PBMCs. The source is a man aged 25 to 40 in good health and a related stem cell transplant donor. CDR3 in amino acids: CASSVWDRAYEQYF. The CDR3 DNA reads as TGTGCCAGCAGCGTGTGGGACAGAGCCTACGAGCAGTACTTC.